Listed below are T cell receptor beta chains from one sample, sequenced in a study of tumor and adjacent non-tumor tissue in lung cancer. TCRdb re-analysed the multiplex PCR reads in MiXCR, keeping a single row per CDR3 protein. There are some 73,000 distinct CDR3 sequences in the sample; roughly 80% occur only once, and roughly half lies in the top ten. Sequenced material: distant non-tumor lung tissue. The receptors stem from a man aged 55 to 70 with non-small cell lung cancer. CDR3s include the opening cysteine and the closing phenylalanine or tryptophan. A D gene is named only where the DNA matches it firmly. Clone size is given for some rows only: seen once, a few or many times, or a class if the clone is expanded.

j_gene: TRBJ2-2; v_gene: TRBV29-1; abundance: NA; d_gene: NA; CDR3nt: TGCAGCGTTGTAGCCAGGATCACCGGGGTGCTGTTTTTT; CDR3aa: CSVVARITGVLFF
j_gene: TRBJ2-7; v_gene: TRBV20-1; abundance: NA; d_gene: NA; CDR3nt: TGCAGTCCTTCCCCCGTGGGATACGGGCAGTACTTC; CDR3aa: CSPSPVGYGQYF
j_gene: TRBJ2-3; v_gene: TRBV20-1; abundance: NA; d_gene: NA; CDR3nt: TGCAGAGTTAGAGCTCCACTAGTGGGAGGTCGAGATACGCAGTATTTT; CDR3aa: CRVRAPLVGGRDTQYF
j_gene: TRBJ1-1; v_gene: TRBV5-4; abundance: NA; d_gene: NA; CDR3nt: TGTGCCAGAAAACAAGGGGGGAGGAGGATTGAAGCTTTCTTT; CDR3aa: CARKQGGRRIEAFF
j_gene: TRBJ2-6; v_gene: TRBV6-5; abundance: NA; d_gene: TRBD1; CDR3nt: TGTGCCAGCAGTTTCGGGACAGGGGGCTCTGGGGCCGACACCCTGACTTTC; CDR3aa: CASSFGTGGSGADTLTF
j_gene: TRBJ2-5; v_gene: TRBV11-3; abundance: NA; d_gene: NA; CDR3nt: TGTGGCAGCAGCTTTACCGGGGAAGATACCCAATACTTC; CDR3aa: CGSSFTGEDTQYF
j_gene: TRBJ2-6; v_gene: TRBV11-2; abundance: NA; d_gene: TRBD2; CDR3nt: TGTGCCATCAGTCCAACTAGCGGGGGAGCTACTGTGGCCAACGTCCTGACTTTT; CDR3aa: CAISPTSGGATVANVLTF
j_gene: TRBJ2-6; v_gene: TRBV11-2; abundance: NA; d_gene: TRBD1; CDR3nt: TGTCCCAGCAGCTTAGTTCCAAAGGACAGGCGCACTGGGGCCAACGTCCTGACTTTC; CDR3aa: CPSSLVPKDRRTGANVLTF
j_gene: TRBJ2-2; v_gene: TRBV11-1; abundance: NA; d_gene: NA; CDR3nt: TGTGGCAGCAGCTTACGTGTAGGGATCACCGGGGAGCTGTTTTTT; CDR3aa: CGSSLRVGITGELFF
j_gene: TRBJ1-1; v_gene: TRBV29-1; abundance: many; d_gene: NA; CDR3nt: TGCAGCGTTCTACAGGTTTCGGGGAACACTGAAGCTTTCTTT; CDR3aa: CSVLQVSGNTEAFF
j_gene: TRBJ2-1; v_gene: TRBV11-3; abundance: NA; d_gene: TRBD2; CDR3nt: TGTGCCAGCACCCCAACTGGCGGGGGGGCCCGTGAGCAATTCTTC; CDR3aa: CASTPTGGGAREQFF
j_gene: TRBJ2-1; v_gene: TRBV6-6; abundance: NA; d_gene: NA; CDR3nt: NA; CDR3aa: CASCWGGGAYKEQIF
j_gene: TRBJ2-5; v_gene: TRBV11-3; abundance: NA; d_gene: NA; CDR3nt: TGTGCCAGTAATTTTACCGGGGAAGAGACCCAGTACTTC; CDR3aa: CASNFTGEETQYF
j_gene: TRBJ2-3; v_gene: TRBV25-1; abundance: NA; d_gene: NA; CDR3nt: TGTGCCAACAGTGCTATCAAGGCCCACGGTGGCACAGATACACAGTATTTT; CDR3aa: CANSAIKAHGGTDTQYF
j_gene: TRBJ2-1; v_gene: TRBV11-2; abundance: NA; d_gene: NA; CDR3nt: TGTACCAGCAGCTTAGACGGGCGGCTCTACTACAATGAGCAGTTCTTC; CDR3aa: CTSSLDGRLYYNEQFF
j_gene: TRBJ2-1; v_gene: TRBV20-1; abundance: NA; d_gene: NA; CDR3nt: TGCAGTGCTAGTGATCGGCCTAGCAACTACAATGAGCAGTTCTTC; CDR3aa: CSASDRPSNYNEQFF
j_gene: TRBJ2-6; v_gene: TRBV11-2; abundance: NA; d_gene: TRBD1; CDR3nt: TGTGCCAGCAGCTTAGTTCCACAGGACAGGTCCTCTGGGGCCAACGTTCTGACTTTC; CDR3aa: CASSLVPQDRSSGANVLTF
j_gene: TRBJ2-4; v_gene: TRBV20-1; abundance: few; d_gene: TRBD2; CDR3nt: TGCAGTGCTGACATGACTAGCGGCAAAGACACTCAGTACTTC; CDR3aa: CSADMTSGKDTQYF
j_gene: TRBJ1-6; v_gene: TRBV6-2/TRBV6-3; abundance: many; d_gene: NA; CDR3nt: TGTGCCAGCCGTCCGACAGCCGACTTCTCACCCCTCCACTTT; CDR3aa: CASRPTADFSPLHF
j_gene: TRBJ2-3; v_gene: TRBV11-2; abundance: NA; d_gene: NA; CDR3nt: TGTGCCAGCAGCTCGACGACTGCCCCCACAAATACGCATTATTTT; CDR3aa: CASSSTTAPTNTHYF
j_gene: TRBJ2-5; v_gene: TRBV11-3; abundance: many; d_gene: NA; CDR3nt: TGTGCCAGCAGCTTTGGTGTGGGAGAGGCCCAGTACTTC; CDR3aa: CASSFGVGEAQYF
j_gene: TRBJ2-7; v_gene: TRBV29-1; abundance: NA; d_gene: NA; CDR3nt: TGTAGCGCACGGGACTCAGTTACCTACGTGCAGTACTTC; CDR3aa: CSARDSVTYVQYF
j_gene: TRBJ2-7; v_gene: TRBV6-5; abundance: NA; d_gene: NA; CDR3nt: TGTGCCAGCAGTAAGCCCGGGACACCACCCTACGAGCAGTACTTC; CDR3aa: CASSKPGTPPYEQYF
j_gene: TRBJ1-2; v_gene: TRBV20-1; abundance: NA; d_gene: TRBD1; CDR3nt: TGCATTTCTAGAGAGTGGGCAGGGGGCGCGTATGGCTACACCTTC; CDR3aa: CISREWAGGAYGYTF
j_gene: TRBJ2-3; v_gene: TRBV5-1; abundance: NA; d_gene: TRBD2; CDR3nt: TGCGCCAGCAGCCTAGGGACTAGCGGGGGGGCCGGCACAGATACGCAGTATTTT; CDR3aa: CASSLGTSGGAGTDTQYF
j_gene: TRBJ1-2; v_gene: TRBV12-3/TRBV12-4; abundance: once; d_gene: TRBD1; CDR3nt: TGTGCCAGCAGACCGGACAGGGAAGGCGATGGCTACATCTTC; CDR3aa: CASRPDREGDGYIF
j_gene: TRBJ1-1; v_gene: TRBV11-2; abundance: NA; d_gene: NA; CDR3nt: TGTACCAGCGGCTTACTCGGGAGGGGCACTGAATCTTTCTTT; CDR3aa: CTSGLLGRGTESFF
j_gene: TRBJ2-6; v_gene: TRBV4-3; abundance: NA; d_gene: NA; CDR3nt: TGCGCCATCAACCAAGAGGCGGTGTCTGGGGCCAACATCCTGACTTTC; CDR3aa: CAINQEAVSGANILTF
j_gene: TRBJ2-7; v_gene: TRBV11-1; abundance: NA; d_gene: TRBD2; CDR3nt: TGTGCCAGCAGCGACCCCGGGACTAATAAACTCGGGGAGCAGTACTTC; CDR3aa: CASSDPGTNKLGEQYF
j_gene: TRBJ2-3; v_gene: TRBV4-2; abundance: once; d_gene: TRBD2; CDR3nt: TGTGCCAACAGCCTAGAGTCGGGTGGGGGGGCAGATACGCAGTATTTT; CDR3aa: CANSLESGGGADTQYF
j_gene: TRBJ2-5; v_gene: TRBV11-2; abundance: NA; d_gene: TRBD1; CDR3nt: TGTGTCAACAACTCTACAGGGGAAGAGACCAAGTACTTC; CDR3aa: CVNNSTGEETKYF
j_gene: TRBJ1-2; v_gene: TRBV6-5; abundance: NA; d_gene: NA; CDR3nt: TGTGCGAGCAGTTCCGCCCCCTTACACGGCTACATCTTC; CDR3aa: CASSSAPLHGYIF
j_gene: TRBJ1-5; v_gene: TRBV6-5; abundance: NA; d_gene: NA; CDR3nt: TGTGCTAGCAGTTACAGTGGACAGAGTAGTAAGCCCCAGCATTTT; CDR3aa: CASSYSGQSSKPQHF
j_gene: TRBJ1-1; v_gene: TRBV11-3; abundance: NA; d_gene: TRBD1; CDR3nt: TGTGCCAGCAGCTTAGGCCGGGACAGGCTGGACTACCAAGCTCTCTTT; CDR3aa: CASSLGRDRLDYQALF
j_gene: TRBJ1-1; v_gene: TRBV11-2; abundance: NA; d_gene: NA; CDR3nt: TGCGCCAGCAGCTTGGATCCGAACACTGAAGCTTTCTTT; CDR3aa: CASSLDPNTEAFF
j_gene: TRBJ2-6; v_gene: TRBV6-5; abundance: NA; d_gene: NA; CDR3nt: TGTGCCAGGAGTTTAGCAGGGGCCAGGTCTAGGGCCAGCGTCCTGACTTTC; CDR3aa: CARSLAGARSRASVLTF
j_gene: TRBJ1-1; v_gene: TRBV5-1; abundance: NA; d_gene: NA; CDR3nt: TGCGCCAGCAGCTTGGAGGGGCGGAACACTGAAGCTTTCTTT; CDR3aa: CASSLEGRNTEAFF
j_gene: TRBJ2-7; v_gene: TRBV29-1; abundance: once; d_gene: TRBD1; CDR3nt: TGCAGCGTTGACCGGGACAGAGTTTTTGCGTACGAGCAATACTTC; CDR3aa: CSVDRDRVFAYEQYF
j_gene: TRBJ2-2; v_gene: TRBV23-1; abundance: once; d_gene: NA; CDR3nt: TGCGCCCCAGTCCGGACTGCAACCCAAAGTAGGACCGGGGAGCTGTTTTTT; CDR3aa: CAPVRTATQSRTGELFF
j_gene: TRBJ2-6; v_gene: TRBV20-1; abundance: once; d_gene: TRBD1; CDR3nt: TGCAGTACTCGGGACAGACCCTCTGGGGCCAACGTCCTGACTTTC; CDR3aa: CSTRDRPSGANVLTF
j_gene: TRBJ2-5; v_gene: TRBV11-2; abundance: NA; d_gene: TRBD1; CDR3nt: TGTGACAGCAGCTCTGGACAGGTCCAAGAGATCCAGAACTTC; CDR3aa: CDSSSGQVQEIQNF
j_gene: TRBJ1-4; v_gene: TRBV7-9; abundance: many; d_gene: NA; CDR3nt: TGTGCCAGCAGCTCGGGACAAGGAAACGAAAAACTGTTTTTT; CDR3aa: CASSSGQGNEKLFF
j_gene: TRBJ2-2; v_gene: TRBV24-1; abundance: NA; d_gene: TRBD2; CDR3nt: TGTGCCACCAGTACAGCGGGATTGAACACCGGGGAGCTGTTTTTT; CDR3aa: CATSTAGLNTGELFF
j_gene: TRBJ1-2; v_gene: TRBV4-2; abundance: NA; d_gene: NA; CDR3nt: TGTGCTAGCTGCCAGGGTTATGGCTACACCTTC; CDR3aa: CASCQGYGYTF
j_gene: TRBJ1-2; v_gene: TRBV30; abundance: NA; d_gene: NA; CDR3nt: TGTGCCTGGAGTGTAGAGGCGACCTATGGCTACACCTTC; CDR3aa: CAWSVEATYGYTF
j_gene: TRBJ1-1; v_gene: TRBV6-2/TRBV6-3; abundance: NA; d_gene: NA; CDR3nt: TGTGACAGCAGTTTCCCCTACGGGAACAGTGAAGCTTTCTTT; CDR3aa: CDSSFPYGNSEAFF
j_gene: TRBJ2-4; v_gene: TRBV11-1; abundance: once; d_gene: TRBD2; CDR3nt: TGTGCCAGCAGCCAGACTAACGGGAGGACCAAAAACATTCAGTACTTC; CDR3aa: CASSQTNGRTKNIQYF
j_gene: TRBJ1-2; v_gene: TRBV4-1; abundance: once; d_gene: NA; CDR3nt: TGCATCAGAAGCCAAGGCCGGGGACCTAACTATGGCTACACCTTC; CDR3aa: CIRSQGRGPNYGYTF
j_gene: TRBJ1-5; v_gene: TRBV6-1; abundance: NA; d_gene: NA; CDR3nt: TGTGCCAGCAATGGGCACAATAGCAATAAGCCCCAGCATTTT; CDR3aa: CASNGHNSNKPQHF
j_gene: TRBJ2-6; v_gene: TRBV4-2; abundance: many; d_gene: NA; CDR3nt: TGTGCCAGCAGCCAAGAGGGTGGATCCCCTGGGGCCAACGTCCTGACTTTC; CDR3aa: CASSQEGGSPGANVLTF
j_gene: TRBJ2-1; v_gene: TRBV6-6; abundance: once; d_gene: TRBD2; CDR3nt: TGTACAAGCAGTTGGGGCGGGGGGGCCTACAATAAGCAGTTCTTC; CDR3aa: CTSSWGGGAYNKQFF
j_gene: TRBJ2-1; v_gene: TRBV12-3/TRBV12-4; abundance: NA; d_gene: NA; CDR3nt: TGTGACAGCATCAAGATGCTGGGGAATGAGCAGTTCTTC; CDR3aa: CDSIKMLGNEQFF
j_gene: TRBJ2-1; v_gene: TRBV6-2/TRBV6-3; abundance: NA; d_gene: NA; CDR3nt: TGCGCCAGCACCGACCGGAGAGCCCGCAATGAACAGTTCTTC; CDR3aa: CASTDRRARNEQFF
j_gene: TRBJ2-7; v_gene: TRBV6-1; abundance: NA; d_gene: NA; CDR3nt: TGTGCCAGCAACGACCGGGACTGGGGCGGCGAGCAGTACTTC; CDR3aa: CASNDRDWGGEQYF
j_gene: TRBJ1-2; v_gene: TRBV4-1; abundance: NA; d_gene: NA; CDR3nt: TGCGCCACCAGCCAAGAACAGGGAGGTAACTATGGCAACACCTTC; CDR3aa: CATSQEQGGNYGNTF